The rows below give T cell receptor beta chains drawn from one sample of a study of blood T cell repertoires in COVID-19. Profiled with immunoSEQ multiplex PCR; TCRdb holds only in-frame clones, not every one. The sample consists of around 290,000 clones, 88% of them appearing once. Material for sequencing was PBMCs or T cells enriched from blood (not recorded which). These receptors were taken from a woman aged 25 to 39 who had recovered from COVID-19. Both conserved end residues are part of each CDR3. The D gene is left open where the match is weak. Clone size is not always given. Where it is, it says once, few, many or a class for expanded clones.

V gene	J gene	clone size	D gene	CDR3 DNA	CDR3 protein
TRBV28	TRBJ2-5	NA	TRBD1	TGTGCCAGCAGCCCCAACAGGGGTTTGTGGGAGACCCAGTACTTC	CASSPNRGLWETQYF
TRBV4-1	TRBJ1-2	NA	NA	TGCGCCAGCAGCCAAGAGCGGGGGCGAGTTTCCGGCTACACCTTC	CASSQERGRVSGYTF
TRBV9	TRBJ2-7	NA	NA	TGTGCCAGCAGCGTAGGCGGACTATATGGCGAGCAGTACTTC	CASSVGGLYGEQYF
TRBV5-1	TRBJ1-2	NA	TRBD1	TGCGCCAGCAGCATCGGGACAGCTAAGGGCTACACCTTC	CASSIGTAKGYTF
TRBV27	TRBJ2-1	NA	NA	TGTGCCAGCAGTTCCCGGGATCGACCCGCCGTTGGTGAGCAGTTCTTC	CASSSRDRPAVGEQFF
TRBV12-3/TRBV12-4	TRBJ1-2	NA	NA	TGTGCCAGCAGTTTGAGAGGGAACTATGGCTACACCTTC	CASSLRGNYGYTF
TRBV5-1	TRBJ2-7	NA	TRBD1	TGCGCCAGCAGCTTTGGTCCCCTCGAACAGGGGGCCGCCTACGAGCAGTACTTC	CASSFGPLEQGAAYEQYF
TRBV24-1	TRBJ2-5	NA	NA	TGTGCCACACATGAAGAGACCCAGTACTTC	CATHEETQYF
TRBV5-1	TRBJ1-4	NA	TRBD1	TGCGCCAGCAGCTTTGGACAGGTCGGTGAAAAACTGTTTTTT	CASSFGQVGEKLFF
TRBV19	TRBJ2-2	NA	NA	TGTGCCGGACAAGATCCCACCGGGGAGCTGTTTTTT	CAGQDPTGELFF
TRBV4-1	TRBJ1-1	few	NA	TGCGCCAGCAGCCAAGAGACAATAGCTGAAGCTTTCTTT	CASSQETIAEAFF
TRBV5-6	TRBJ1-2	NA	TRBD1	TGTGCCAGCAGCACGCGCCGCGGGACAGGGTTCTATGGCTACACCTTC	CASSTRRGTGFYGYTF
TRBV2	TRBJ2-3	NA	TRBD2	TGTGCCAGCGGGACTAGCGGGGTCTTCACAGATACGCAGTATTTT	CASGTSGVFTDTQYF
TRBV2	TRBJ1-1	few	TRBD1	TGTGCCAGCAGTGTAGGGACAGGGGGCTCTGAAGCTTTCTTT	CASSVGTGGSEAFF
TRBV15	TRBJ2-7	NA	TRBD2	TGTGCCACCAGCAGGGGGGGGAGTGCGTCCTACGAGCAGTACTTC	CATSRGGSASYEQYF
TRBV18	TRBJ2-2	NA	NA	TGTGCCAGCTCACCACTCCCGATGGCAGGTTTTATCGGGGAGCTGTTTTTT	CASSPLPMAGFIGELFF
TRBV12-5	TRBJ1-2	NA	NA	TGTGCTAGTGGGTCGGACACGGACTATGGCTACACCTTC	CASGSDTDYGYTF
TRBV6-6	TRBJ1-1	NA	TRBD1	TGTGCCAGCAGTTACCAGGGGGGGAACACTGAAGCTTTCTTT	CASSYQGGNTEAFF
TRBV5-1	TRBJ2-5	few	TRBD1	TGCGCCAGCAGCAGTACAGGGGGCGCGAGTTCCGGGTACTTC	CASSSTGGASSGYF
TRBV18	TRBJ1-6	NA	TRBD1	TGTGCCAGCTCACCCTCGACAGGGGGACATAATTCACCCCTCCACTTT	CASSPSTGGHNSPLHF
TRBV5-1	TRBJ1-2	NA	TRBD1	TGCGCCAGCAGCCCTGGACAGGGAGTAAAGGGATTCTACTATGGCTACACCTTC	CASSPGQGVKGFYYGYTF
TRBV6-5	TRBJ2-1	once	TRBD1	TGTGCCAGCAGCGCCGGGGACAGGGTAATGAATGAGCAGTTCTTC	CASSAGDRVMNEQFF
TRBV5-5	TRBJ2-3	NA	NA	TGTGCCAGCAGCTTGTGGGCGGGTGCCGCGGATACGCAGTATTTT	CASSLWAGAADTQYF
TRBV4-1	TRBJ1-5	NA	NA	TGCGCCAGCAGCCAACGGGTGAGCAATCAGCCCCAGCATTTT	CASSQRVSNQPQHF
TRBV5-1	TRBJ2-5	once	NA	TGCGCCAGCAGCCCTCTAGCGTTGGTAGAGACCCAGTACTTC	CASSPLALVETQYF
TRBV7-9	TRBJ1-3	NA	NA	TGTGCCAGCAGCTTTTCCAATCCAAACACCATATATTTT	CASSFSNPNTIYF
TRBV25-1	TRBJ2-7	once	TRBD1	TGTGCCAGCAGTGCACCAGGGGGCTGGCGAATGAACGAGCAGTACTTC	CASSAPGGWRMNEQYF
TRBV29-1	TRBJ1-2	NA	NA	TGCAGCGTTGAAGAATTCCACTGGGCGGGTGGCTACACCTTC	CSVEEFHWAGGYTF
TRBV24-1	TRBJ1-4	NA	NA	TGTGCCACCAGCCATCGGAGGGGTGAAAAACTGTTTTTT	CATSHRRGEKLFF
TRBV29-1	TRBJ2-5	once	NA	TGCAGCGGGGGTTTCCTCTCCCAAGAGACCCAGTACTTC	CSGGFLSQETQYF
TRBV5-1	TRBJ2-7	once	NA	TGCGCCAGCAGCTTGGATAGCGGAGAGCAGTACTTC	CASSLDSGEQYF
TRBV6-5	TRBJ2-7	NA	NA	TGTGCCAGCAGTTACGACGGAGCCTACGAGCAGTACTTC	CASSYDGAYEQYF
TRBV2	TRBJ1-2	NA	TRBD1	TGTGCCAGCAAACAGGGGGGAAACTATGGCTACACCTTC	CASKQGGNYGYTF
TRBV7-2	TRBJ1-1	NA	NA	TGTGCCAGCAGCCTCAGGATTGGTGGCACTGAAGCTTTCTTT	CASSLRIGGTEAFF
TRBV7-9	TRBJ1-1	NA	NA	TGTGCCAGCAGCTTAGGTGGAGCCGAAGCTTTCTTT	CASSLGGAEAFF
TRBV5-1	TRBJ1-5	NA	TRBD1	TGCGCCAGCAGCTTGGACCCCGCCGGACAGGGCAATCAGCCCCAGCATTTT	CASSLDPAGQGNQPQHF
TRBV27	TRBJ1-5	NA	NA	TGTGCCAGCAGACCAAATACAGGGCTTCTTAATCAGCCCCAGCATTTT	CASRPNTGLLNQPQHF
TRBV7-2	TRBJ2-3	once	NA	TGTGCCAGCAGCTTAGACAGGGTATTATCTGTCGCAGATACGCAGTATTTT	CASSLDRVLSVADTQYF
TRBV7-2	TRBJ1-3	NA	NA	TGTGCCAGCAGCTTAAACGCCGGTAAAGGAAACACCATATATTTT	CASSLNAGKGNTIYF
TRBV21-1	TRBJ2-7	NA	NA	TGTGCCAGCAGCAAGAGCCGGGACATCTACTACGAGCAGTACTTC	CASSKSRDIYYEQYF
TRBV7-2	TRBJ1-6	NA	NA	TGTGCCAGCACCCCAGCGGGCCCCTACAATTCACCCCTCCACTTT	CASTPAGPYNSPLHF
TRBV27	TRBJ1-1	NA	NA	TGTGCCAGCAGTTTATCGCGGGGGGCGAACACTGAAGCTTTCTTT	CASSLSRGANTEAFF
TRBV6-1	TRBJ1-3	NA	TRBD1	TGTGCCAGCAGTGTGTATACACCGGGACAGGGGACTGGAAACACCATATATTTT	CASSVYTPGQGTGNTIYF
TRBV5-1	TRBJ1-6	NA	TRBD1	TGCGCCAGCAGCTTGGGGGCCCCGGGACAGGGGTGGTCACCCCTCCACTTT	CASSLGAPGQGWSPLHF
TRBV5-4	TRBJ2-3	NA	NA	TGTGCCAGCACGGAGACGATCGAATCCGGGTATGCAGATACGCAGTATTTT	CASTETIESGYADTQYF
TRBV6-5	TRBJ1-2	NA	TRBD1	TGTGCCAGCAGTTACGACCAGGGGGCCTATGGCTACACCTTC	CASSYDQGAYGYTF
TRBV19	TRBJ1-3	NA	NA	TGTGCCAGTATAACAGTTTTACCTGGAAACACCATATATTTT	CASITVLPGNTIYF
TRBV19	TRBJ2-1	NA	NA	TGTGCCAGTAGTATAGATCGGAGGGCCGGGAATGAGCAGTTCTTC	CASSIDRRAGNEQFF
TRBV6-6	TRBJ1-3	NA	NA	TGTGCCAGCAGCGGGGAAAAACTAAACACCATATATTTT	CASSGEKLNTIYF
TRBV28	TRBJ1-4	NA	NA	TGTGCCAGCAGTCCCCCTACTAATGAAAAACTGTTTTTT	CASSPPTNEKLFF
TRBV23-1	TRBJ2-3	NA	TRBD1	TGCGCCAGCAGGCCCGGGACAGGGCGCACAGATACGCAGTATTTT	CASRPGTGRTDTQYF
TRBV6-5	TRBJ1-1	once	NA	TGTGCCAGCAGTTACTCGAGCACAGGGTTGTCGGCTGAAGCTTTCTTT	CASSYSSTGLSAEAFF